Each of the 2 T cell receptor beta chains below was sequenced from the same sample in a study of cytomegalovirus exposure and HLA in healthy donors. PCR amplification relied on 60 Vbeta primers (plus 13 Jbeta primers). Libraries were prepared by immunoSEQ multiplex PCR; TCRdb keeps only in-frame clonotypes and omits some of them. The sample includes fewer than 120,000 clones, roughly 86% seen only once; the top ten take approximately 1.8%. The sample consisted of PBMCs. The receptors were sampled from a man aged 35 to 55 in good health and CMV-seronegative.

The J gene is TRBJ1-1, the V gene TRBV10-3; tentatively, D is TRBD1 (5 bases). V was clipped by 2 bases and J by 0 bases, with 10 bases between them. The CDR3 runs 15 residues. CDR1 and CDR2 (germline): ENHRY, SYGVKD. The CDR3 is CAISERQNMNTEAFF. The CDR3, as DNA: TGTGCCATCAGTGAGAGACAGAACATGAACACTGAAGCTTTCTTT.

The genes are TRBV7-9 and TRBJ1-4; possible D gene TRBD1, 6 bases. The CDR3 loop spans 16 amino acids. Deletions cut 5 bases from V and 4 bases from J, with 17 bases between. The germline gives CDR1 SEHNR, CDR2 FQNEAQ (reference sequence). The CDR3 DNA is TGTGCCAGCAGCCCCAGGGCAGGGGTTGTTAATGAAAAACTGTTTTTT. Protein sequence: CASSPRAGVVNEKLFF. Complete variable domain (other parts from reference TRBV7-9 and TRBJ1-4): DTGVSQNPRHKITKRGQNVTFRCDPISEHNRLYWYRQTLGQGPEFLTYFQNEAQLEKSRLLSDRFSAERPKGSFSTLEIQRTEQGDSAMYLCASSPRAGVVNEKLFFGSGTQLSVL.